This TCR beta chain was documented in a study of cytomegalovirus exposure and HLA in healthy donors. Germline loops: CDR1 SGHNT, CDR2 YYREEE (reference sequence). The CDR3 is 15 amino acids. Unmatched junction bases numbered 8, after V lost 4 bases and J lost 6 bases. Primers included in the PCR were 60 Vbeta and 13 Jbeta primers. Here immunoSEQ multiplex PCR was the method, and the copy in TCRdb shows in-frame clones only, minus some. The sample has fewer than 200,000 clones; 77% are singletons. Sequenced material: PBMCs. The chain recombines TRBV5-4 with TRBJ2-7; 12 nucleotides line up with TRBD1. The clonotype was recovered from a male donor in good health and CMV-seropositive. The CDR3, as DNA: TGTGCCAGCAGCCGAGCCGGGACAGGGGGCCTCGAGCAGTACTTC. As protein: CASSRAGTGGLEQYF.